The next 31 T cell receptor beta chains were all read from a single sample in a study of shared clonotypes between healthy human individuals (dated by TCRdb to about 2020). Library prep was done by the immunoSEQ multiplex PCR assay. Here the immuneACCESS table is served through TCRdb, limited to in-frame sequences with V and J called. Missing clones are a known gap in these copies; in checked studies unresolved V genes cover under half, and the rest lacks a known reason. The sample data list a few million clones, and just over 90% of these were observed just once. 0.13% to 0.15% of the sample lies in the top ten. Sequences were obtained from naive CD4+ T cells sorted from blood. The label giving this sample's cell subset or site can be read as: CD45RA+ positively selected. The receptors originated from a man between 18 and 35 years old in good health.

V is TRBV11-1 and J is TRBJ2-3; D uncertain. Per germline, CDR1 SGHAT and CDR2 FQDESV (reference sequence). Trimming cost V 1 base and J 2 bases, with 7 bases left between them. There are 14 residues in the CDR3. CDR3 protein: CASSLGQVTDTQYF. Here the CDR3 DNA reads TGTGCCAGCAGCTTAGGGCAGGTCACAGATACGCAGTATTTT.

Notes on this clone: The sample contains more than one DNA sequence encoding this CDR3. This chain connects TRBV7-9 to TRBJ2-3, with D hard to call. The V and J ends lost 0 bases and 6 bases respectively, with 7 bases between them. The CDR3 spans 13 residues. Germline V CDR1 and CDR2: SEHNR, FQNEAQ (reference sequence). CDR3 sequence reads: CASSLALADTQYF. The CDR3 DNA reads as TGTGCCAGCAGCTTAGCGCTCGCCGATACGCAGTATTTT.

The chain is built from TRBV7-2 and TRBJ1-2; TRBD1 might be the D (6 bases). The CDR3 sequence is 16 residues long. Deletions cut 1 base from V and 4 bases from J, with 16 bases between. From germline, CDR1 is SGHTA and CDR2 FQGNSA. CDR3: CASSLDRALGIYGYTF. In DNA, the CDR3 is TGTGCCAGCAGCTTAGACAGGGCCCTCGGGATCTATGGCTACACCTTC.

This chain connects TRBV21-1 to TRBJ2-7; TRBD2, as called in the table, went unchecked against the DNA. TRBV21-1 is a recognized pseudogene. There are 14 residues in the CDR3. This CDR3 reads CASSHLAGFYEQYF. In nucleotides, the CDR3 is TGTGCCAGCAGTCACCTAGCGGGGTTCTACGAGCAGTACTTC.

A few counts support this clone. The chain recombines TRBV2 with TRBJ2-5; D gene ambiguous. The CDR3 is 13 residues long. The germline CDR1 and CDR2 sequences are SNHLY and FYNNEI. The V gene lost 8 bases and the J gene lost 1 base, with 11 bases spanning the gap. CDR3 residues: CASSLNSQETQYF. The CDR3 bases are TGTGCCAGCTCCCTGAACAGCCAAGAGACCCAGTACTTC.

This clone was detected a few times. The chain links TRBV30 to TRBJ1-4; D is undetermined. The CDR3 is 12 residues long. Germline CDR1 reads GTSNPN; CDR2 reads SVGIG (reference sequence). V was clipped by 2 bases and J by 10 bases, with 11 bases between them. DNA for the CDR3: TGTGCCTGGAGTATCGACTATGGAAAACTGTTTTTT. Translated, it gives CAWSIDYGKLFF.

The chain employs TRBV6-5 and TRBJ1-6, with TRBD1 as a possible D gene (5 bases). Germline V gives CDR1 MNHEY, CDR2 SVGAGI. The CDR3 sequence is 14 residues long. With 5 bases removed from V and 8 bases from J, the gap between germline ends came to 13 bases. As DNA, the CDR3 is TGTGCCAGCAGTAACGGGGGGTACGATTCACCCCTCCACTTT. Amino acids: CASSNGGYDSPLHF.

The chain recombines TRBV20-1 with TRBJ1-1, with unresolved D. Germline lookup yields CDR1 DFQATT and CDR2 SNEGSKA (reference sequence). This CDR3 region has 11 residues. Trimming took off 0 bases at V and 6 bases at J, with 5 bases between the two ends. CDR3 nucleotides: TGCAGTGCTAGAGAGGTCCCTGAAGCTTTCTTT. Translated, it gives CSAREVPEAFF.

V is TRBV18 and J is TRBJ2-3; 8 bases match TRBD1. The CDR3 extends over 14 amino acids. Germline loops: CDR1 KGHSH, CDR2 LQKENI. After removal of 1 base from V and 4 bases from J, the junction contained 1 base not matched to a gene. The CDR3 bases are TGTGCCAGCTCACCACGACAGGGGTCAGATACGCAGTATTTT. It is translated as CASSPRQGSDTQYF.

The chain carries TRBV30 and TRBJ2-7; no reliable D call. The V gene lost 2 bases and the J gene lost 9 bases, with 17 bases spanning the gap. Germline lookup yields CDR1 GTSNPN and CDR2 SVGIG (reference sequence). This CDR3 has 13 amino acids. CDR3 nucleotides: TGTGCCTGGAGTTGGCCAGCTATTTTCGGGCAGTACTTC. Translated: CAWSWPAIFGQYF.

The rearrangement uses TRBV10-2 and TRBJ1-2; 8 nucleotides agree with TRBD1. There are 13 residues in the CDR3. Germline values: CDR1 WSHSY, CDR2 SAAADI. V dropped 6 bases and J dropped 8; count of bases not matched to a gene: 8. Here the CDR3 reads CASRPGTGQGYTF. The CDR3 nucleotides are TGCGCCAGCAGGCCGGGGACAGGACAAGGCTACACCTTC.

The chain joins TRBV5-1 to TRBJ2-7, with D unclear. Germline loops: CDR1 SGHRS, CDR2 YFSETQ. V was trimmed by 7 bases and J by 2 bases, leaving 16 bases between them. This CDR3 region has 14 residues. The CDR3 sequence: CASSTPDRAYEQYF. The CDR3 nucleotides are TGCGCCAGCTCGACTCCGGACCGAGCCTACGAGCAGTACTTC.

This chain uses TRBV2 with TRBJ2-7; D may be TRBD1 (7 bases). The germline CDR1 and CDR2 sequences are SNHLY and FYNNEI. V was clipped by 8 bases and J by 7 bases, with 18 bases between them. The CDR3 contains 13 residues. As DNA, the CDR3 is TGTGCCAGCCGAGTGGAGGGGGCGCGAGAGCAGTACTTC. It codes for CASRVEGAREQYF.

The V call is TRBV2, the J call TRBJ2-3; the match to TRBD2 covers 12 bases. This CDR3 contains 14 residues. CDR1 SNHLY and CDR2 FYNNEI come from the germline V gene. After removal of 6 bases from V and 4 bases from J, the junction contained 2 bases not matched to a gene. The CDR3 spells CASRTSGGSDTQYF. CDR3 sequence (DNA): TGTGCCAGCAGGACTAGCGGGGGTTCAGATACGCAGTATTTT.

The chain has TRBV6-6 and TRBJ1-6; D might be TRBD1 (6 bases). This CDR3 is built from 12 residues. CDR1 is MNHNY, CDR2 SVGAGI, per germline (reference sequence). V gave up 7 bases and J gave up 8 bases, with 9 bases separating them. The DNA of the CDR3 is TGTGCCAGCACCAGACAGGATTCACCCCTCCACTTT. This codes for CASTRQDSPLHF.

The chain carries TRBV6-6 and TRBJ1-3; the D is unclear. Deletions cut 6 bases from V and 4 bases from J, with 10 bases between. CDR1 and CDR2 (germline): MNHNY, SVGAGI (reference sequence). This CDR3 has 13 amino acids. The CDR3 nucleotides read TGTGCCAGCAGCCGTCGACGAGGAAACACCATATATTTT. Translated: CASSRRRGNTIYF.

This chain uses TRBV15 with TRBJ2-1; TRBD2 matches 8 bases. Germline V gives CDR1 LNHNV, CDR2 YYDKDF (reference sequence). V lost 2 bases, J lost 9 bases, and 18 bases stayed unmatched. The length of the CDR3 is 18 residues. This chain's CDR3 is CATSRSLLAGSGLSEQFF. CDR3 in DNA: TGTGCCACCAGCAGATCATTATTAGCGGGATCAGGCCTTAGTGAGCAGTTCTTC.

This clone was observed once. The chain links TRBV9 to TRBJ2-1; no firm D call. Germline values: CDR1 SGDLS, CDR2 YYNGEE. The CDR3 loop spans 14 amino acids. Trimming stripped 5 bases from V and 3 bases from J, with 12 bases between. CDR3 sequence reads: CASRESANYNEQFF. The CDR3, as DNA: TGTGCCAGCAGGGAGTCAGCGAACTACAATGAGCAGTTCTTC. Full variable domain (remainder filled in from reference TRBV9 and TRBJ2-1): DSGVTQTPKHLITATGQRVTLRCSPRSGDLSVYWYQQSLDQGLQFLIQYYNGEERAKGNILERFSAQQFPDLHSELNLSSLELGDSALYFCASRESANYNEQFFGPGTRLTVL.

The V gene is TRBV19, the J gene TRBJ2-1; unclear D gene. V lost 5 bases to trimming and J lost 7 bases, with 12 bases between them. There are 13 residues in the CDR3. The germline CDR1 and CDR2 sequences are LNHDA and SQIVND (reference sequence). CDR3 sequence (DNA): TGTGCCAGTAGTCGACTGAATTTTAATGAGCAGTTCTTC. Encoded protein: CASSRLNFNEQFF. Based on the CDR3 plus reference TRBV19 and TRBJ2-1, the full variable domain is DGGITQSPKYLFRKEGQNVTLSCEQNLNHDAMYWYRQDPGQGLRLIYYSQIVNDFQKGDIAEGYSVSREKKESFPLTVTSAQKNPTAFYLCASSRLNFNEQFFGPGTRLTVL.

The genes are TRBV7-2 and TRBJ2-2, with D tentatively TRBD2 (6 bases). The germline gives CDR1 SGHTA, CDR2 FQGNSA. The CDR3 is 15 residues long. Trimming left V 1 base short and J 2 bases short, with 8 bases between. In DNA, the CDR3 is TGTGCCAGCAGCTTAGGACTAGAAAACACCGGGGAGCTGTTTTTT. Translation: CASSLGLENTGELFF.

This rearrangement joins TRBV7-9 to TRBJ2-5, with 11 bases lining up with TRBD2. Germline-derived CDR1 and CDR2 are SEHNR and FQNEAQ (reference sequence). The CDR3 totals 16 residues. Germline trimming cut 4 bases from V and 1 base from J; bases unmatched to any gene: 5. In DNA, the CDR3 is TGTGCCAGCAGCTCCCGACTAGCGGGATCCCAAGAGACCCAGTACTTC. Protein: CASSSRLAGSQETQYF.

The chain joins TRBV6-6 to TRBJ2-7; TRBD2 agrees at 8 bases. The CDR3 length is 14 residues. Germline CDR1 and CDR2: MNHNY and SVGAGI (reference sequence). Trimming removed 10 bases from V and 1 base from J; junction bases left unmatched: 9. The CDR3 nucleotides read TGTGCCATCAGACCTAGCGGGCTGTCCTACGAGCAGTACTTC. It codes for CAIRPSGLSYEQYF.

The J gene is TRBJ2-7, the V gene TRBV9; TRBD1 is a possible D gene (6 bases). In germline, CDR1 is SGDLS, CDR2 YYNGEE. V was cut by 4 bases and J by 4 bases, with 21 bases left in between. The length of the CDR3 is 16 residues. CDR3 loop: CASSLTGAGESYEQYF. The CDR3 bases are TGTGCCAGCAGCTTAACTGGGGCAGGGGAATCGTACGAGCAGTACTTC.

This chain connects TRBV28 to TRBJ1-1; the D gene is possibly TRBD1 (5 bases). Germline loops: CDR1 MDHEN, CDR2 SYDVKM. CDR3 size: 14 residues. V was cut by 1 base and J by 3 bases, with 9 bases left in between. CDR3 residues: CASSLYLGDTEAFF. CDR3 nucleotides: TGTGCCAGCAGTTTATACCTGGGGGACACTGAAGCTTTCTTT.

The CDR3 nucleotides read TGTGCCAGCAGCTTGGCTCAGGCGGGAGGGACTGAAGCTTTCTTT. Translating gives CASSLAQAGGTEAFF. The chain combines TRBV5-4 with TRBJ1-1; D is unclear. Germline CDR1 SGHNT, CDR2 YYREEE (reference sequence). The V end lost 0 bases, the J end lost 5 bases, and 14 bases lay between the germline ends. This CDR3 contains 15 residues.

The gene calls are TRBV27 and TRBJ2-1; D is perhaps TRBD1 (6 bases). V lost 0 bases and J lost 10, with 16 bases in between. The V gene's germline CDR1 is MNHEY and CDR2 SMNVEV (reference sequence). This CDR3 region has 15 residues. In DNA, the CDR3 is TGTGCCAGCAGTTTATCGGGGACATTCCAGGGGGAGCAGTTCTTC. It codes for CASSLSGTFQGEQFF.

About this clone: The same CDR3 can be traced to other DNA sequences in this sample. CDR3 sequence: CAWSVGLLSTDTQYF. DNA of the CDR3: TGTGCCTGGAGTGTAGGACTACTTAGCACAGATACGCAGTATTTT. The V and J genes are TRBV30 and TRBJ2-3; tentatively, D is TRBD2 (6 bases). This CDR3 comprises 15 residues. V lost 0 bases, J lost 0 bases, and 10 bases lay in between. Germline CDR1 GTSNPN, CDR2 SVGIG (reference sequence).

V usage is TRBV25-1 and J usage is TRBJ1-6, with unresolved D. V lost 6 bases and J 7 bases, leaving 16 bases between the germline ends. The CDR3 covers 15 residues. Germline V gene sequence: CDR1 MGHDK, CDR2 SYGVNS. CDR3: CASSAPDGRNSPLHF. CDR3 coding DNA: TGTGCCAGCAGCGCCCCCGACGGAAGGAATTCACCCCTCCACTTT.

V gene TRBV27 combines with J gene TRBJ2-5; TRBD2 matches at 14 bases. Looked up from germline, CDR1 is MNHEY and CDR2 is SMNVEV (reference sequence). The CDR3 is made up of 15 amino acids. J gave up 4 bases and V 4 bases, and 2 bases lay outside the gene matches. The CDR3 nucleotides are TGTGCCAGCAGTTCGGGACTAGCGGGAGCAGAGACCCAGTACTTC. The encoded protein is CASSSGLAGAETQYF.

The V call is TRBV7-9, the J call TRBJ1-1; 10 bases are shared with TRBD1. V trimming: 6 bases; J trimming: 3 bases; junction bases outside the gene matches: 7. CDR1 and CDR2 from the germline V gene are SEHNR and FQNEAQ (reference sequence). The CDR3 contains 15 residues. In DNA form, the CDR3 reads TGTGCCAGCAGTTTCACCGGGACAGGGGACACTGAAGCTTTCTTT. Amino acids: CASSFTGTGDTEAFF. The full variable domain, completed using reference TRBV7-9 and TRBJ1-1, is DTGVSQNPRHKITKRGQNVTFRCDPISEHNRLYWYRQTLGQGPEFLTYFQNEAQLEKSRLLSDRFSAERPKGSFSTLEIQRTEQGDSAMYLCASSFTGTGDTEAFFGQGTRLTVV.

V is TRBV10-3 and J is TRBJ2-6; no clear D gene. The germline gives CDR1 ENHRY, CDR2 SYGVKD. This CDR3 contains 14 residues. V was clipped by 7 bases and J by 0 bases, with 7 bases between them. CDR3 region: CAIMWGSGANVLTF. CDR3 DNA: TGTGCCATCATGTGGGGCTCTGGGGCCAACGTCCTGACTTTC.